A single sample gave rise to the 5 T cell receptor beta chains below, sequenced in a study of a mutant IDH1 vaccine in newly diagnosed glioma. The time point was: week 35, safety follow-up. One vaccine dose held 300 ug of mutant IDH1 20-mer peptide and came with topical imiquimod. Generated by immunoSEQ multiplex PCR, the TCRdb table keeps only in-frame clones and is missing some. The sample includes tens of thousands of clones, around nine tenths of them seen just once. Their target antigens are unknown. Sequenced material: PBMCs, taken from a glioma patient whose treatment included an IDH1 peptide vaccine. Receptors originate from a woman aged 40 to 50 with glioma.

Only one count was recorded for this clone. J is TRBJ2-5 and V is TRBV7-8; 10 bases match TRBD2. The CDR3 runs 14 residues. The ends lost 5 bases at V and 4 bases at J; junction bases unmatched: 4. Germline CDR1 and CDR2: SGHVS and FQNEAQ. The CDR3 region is CASSPLAGRETQYF. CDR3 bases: TGTGCCAGCAGCCCACTAGCGGGAAGAGAGACCCAGTACTTC.

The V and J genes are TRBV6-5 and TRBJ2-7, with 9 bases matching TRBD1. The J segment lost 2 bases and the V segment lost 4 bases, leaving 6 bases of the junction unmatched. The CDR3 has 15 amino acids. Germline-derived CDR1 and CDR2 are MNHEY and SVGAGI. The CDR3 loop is CASSSPGQGTYEQYF. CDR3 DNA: TGTGCCAGCAGTTCACCGGGACAGGGAACCTACGAGCAGTACTTC.

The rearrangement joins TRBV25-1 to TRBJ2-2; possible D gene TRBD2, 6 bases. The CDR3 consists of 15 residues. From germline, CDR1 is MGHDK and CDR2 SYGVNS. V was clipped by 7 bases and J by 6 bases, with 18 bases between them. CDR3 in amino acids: CASTTEGFRAGELFF. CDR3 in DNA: TGTGCCAGCACCACGGAGGGGTTCCGCGCCGGGGAGCTGTTTTTT. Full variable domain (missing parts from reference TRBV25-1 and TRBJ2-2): EADIYQTPRYLVIGTGKKITLECSQTMGHDKMYWYQQDPGMELHLIHYSYGVNSTEKGDLSSESTVSRIRTEHFPLTLESARPSHTSQYLCASTTEGFRAGELFFGEGSRLTVL.

CDR3 sequence: CASSAGPNQPQHF. CDR3 nucleotide sequence: TGTGCCAGCAGCGCCGGACCCAATCAGCCCCAGCATTTT. The rearrangement joins TRBV5-5 to TRBJ1-5; D ambiguous. CDR3 size: 13 residues. The V and J ends lost 4 bases and 3 bases respectively, with 8 bases between them. Germline V gene sequence: CDR1 SGHKS, CDR2 YYEKEE (reference sequence).

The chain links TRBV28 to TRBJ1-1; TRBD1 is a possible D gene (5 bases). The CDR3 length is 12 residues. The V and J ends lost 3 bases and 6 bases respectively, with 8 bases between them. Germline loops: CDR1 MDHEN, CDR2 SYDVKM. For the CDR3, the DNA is TGTGCCAGCAGTTTCTGGGGGGCTGAAGCTTTCTTT. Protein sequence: CASSFWGAEAFF.